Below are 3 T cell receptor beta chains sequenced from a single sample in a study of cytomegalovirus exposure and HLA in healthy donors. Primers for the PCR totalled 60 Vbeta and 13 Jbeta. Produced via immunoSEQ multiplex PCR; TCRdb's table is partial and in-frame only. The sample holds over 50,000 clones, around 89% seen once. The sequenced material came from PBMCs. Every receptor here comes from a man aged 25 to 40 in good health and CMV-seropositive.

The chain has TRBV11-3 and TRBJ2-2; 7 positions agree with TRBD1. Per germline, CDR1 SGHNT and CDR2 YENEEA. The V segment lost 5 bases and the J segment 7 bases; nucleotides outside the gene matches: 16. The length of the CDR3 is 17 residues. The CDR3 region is CASSKNRDSGQLGELFF. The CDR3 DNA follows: TGTGCCAGCAGCAAAAACCGGGACAGTGGGCAACTCGGGGAGCTGTTTTTT.

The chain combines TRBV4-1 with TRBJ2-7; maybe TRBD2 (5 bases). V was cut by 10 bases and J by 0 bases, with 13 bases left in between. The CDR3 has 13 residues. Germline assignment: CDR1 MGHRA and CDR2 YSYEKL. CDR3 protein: CATGKSGSYEQYF. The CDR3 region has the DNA TGCGCCACCGGGAAGTCGGGCTCCTACGAGCAGTACTTC.

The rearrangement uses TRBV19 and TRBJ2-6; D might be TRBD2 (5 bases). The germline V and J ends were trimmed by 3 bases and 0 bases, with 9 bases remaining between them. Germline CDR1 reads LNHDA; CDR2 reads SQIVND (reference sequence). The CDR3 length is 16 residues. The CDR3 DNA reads TGTGCCAGTAGTATGGACTCCTTCTCTGGGGCCAACGTCCTGACTTTC. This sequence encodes CASSMDSFSGANVLTF.